This T cell receptor (beta chain) emerged from a study of vaccination and CD4 T cells after COVID-19. The CDR3 runs 13 residues. Germline V gene lookup returns CDR1 MNHEY and CDR2 SVGEGT. V gave up 1 base and J gave up 5 bases, with 8 bases separating them. CD4+ T cells that had been cultured provided DNA sequenced with the Oncomine TCR Beta short-read assay. Each CDR3 protein gets one entry after TCRdb re-called the PCR reads with MiXCR. The table has roughly 9,000 distinct CDR3 sequences, less than 70% seen once. A word on this clonotype: Its antigen is still unknown.

The treatment here: 10-day PBMC culture with coronavirus spike peptide pools or control peptides (ViraFEST assay). This TCR came from a human donor who had recovered from COVID-19. Sequences were obtained from CD4+ T cells from blood, cultured in vitro. The chain joins TRBV6-2 or TRBV6-3 to TRBJ1-1; unclear D gene. CDR3: CASSYFRETEAFF. The CDR3 coding sequence is TGTGCCAGCAGTTACTTTAGGGAGACTGAAGCTTTCTTT.